The rows below give T cell receptor beta chains drawn from one sample of a study of T cell changes during pregnancy in multiple sclerosis. Only in-frame clones appear in the TCRdb table, and some are missing; sequencing was by immunoSEQ multiplex PCR. The profile shows approximately 110,000 clones, 91% of them singletons. Sequenced material: peripheral blood, taken after pregnancy. These receptors originate from a female donor with multiple sclerosis, enrolled in a pregnancy study. The CDR3 runs from the conserved cysteine through the conserved F or W. The D gene is left open where the match is weak.

J gene: TRBJ1-2; V gene: TRBV6-1; CDR3 length: 15; D gene: .; CDR3 protein: CASSVQEIGIYGYTF
J gene: TRBJ2-7; V gene: TRBV5-4; CDR3 length: 14; D gene: .; CDR3 protein: CASSPSGDTYEQYF
J gene: TRBJ1-1; V gene: TRBV5-8; CDR3 length: 15; D gene: .; CDR3 protein: CASSLRQIQNTEAFF
J gene: TRBJ1-4; V gene: TRBV30; CDR3 length: 14; D gene: .; CDR3 protein: CAWAAMSGGEKLFF
J gene: TRBJ2-4; V gene: TRBV5-1; CDR3 length: 14; D gene: .; CDR3 protein: CASSSDSFTNIQYF
J gene: TRBJ2-2; V gene: TRBV7-9; CDR3 length: 13; D gene: .; CDR3 protein: CASSSQGPGELFF
J gene: TRBJ2-7; V gene: TRBV6-1; CDR3 length: 13; D gene: .; CDR3 protein: CASTVQGHYEQYF
J gene: TRBJ2-3; V gene: TRBV5-1; CDR3 length: 14; D gene: .; CDR3 protein: CASSLIGGSDTQYF
J gene: TRBJ1-1; V gene: TRBV18; CDR3 length: 17; D gene: TRBD1; CDR3 protein: CASSPTGGGRWNTEAFF
J gene: TRBJ2-1; V gene: TRBV9; CDR3 length: 16; D gene: TRBD2; CDR3 protein: CASSVSGYSGVNEQFF
J gene: TRBJ2-7; V gene: TRBV1; CDR3 length: 15; D gene: .; CDR3 protein: CTSSQEGDGSGEQYF
J gene: TRBJ1-5; V gene: TRBV27; CDR3 length: 15; D gene: .; CDR3 protein: CASSANPVGNQPQHF
J gene: TRBJ1-1; V gene: TRBV7-3; CDR3 length: 14; D gene: TRBD1; CDR3 protein: CASSSQGEDTEAFF
J gene: TRBJ2-6; V gene: TRBV6-4; CDR3 length: 16; D gene: TRBD1; CDR3 protein: CASSGTGGSGANVLTF
J gene: TRBJ1-4; V gene: TRBV2; CDR3 length: 14; D gene: TRBD1; CDR3 protein: CASERQGSNEKLFF
J gene: TRBJ2-5; V gene: TRBV5-6; CDR3 length: 15; D gene: TRBD1; CDR3 protein: CASSLGQGGRETQYF
J gene: TRBJ2-1; V gene: TRBV6-5; CDR3 length: 16; D gene: TRBD2; CDR3 protein: CASSYSGGGIYNEQFF
J gene: TRBJ2-3; V gene: TRBV7-2; CDR3 length: 17; D gene: .; CDR3 protein: CASSLDSSGIRTDTQYF
J gene: TRBJ1-3; V gene: TRBV29-1; CDR3 length: 13; D gene: TRBD1; CDR3 protein: CSVDPGGGNTIYF
J gene: TRBJ1-5; V gene: TRBV6-4; CDR3 length: 13; D gene: TRBD1; CDR3 protein: CASSSQGGQPQHF
J gene: TRBJ1-1; V gene: TRBV19; CDR3 length: 14; D gene: .; CDR3 protein: CASQHRGENTEAFF
J gene: TRBJ2-1; V gene: TRBV7-9; CDR3 length: 14; D gene: .; CDR3 protein: CASSLGLSYNEQFF
J gene: TRBJ1-2; V gene: TRBV15; CDR3 length: 19; D gene: TRBD1; CDR3 protein: CATSRDKGQMEFLFHGYTF
J gene: TRBJ1-1; V gene: TRBV6-5; CDR3 length: 16; D gene: TRBD1; CDR3 protein: CASSYSGTGPYTEAFF
J gene: TRBJ2-6; V gene: TRBV5-1; CDR3 length: 17; D gene: .; CDR3 protein: CASSVRQLKSGANVLTF
J gene: TRBJ1-2; V gene: TRBV6-5; CDR3 length: 15; D gene: .; CDR3 protein: CASSYLGQRNYGYTF
J gene: TRBJ2-3; V gene: TRBV30; CDR3 length: 15; D gene: TRBD2; CDR3 protein: CAWQIGTSRGDTQYF
J gene: TRBJ1-2; V gene: TRBV5-4; CDR3 length: 19; D gene: .; CDR3 protein: CASSYYPPTLDSFTYGYTF
J gene: TRBJ2-1; V gene: TRBV5-6; CDR3 length: 18; D gene: TRBD2; CDR3 protein: CASSLARGSGSFKGEQFF
J gene: TRBJ1-2; V gene: TRBV20-1; CDR3 length: 11; D gene: TRBD1; CDR3 protein: CSARTPTGWTF
J gene: TRBJ2-7; V gene: TRBV7-3; CDR3 length: 13; D gene: TRBD1; CDR3 protein: CASTLGTGGEQYF
J gene: TRBJ1-1; V gene: TRBV6-5; CDR3 length: 14; D gene: TRBD1; CDR3 protein: CASSPRQGASVSFF
J gene: TRBJ2-1; V gene: TRBV5-6; CDR3 length: 14; D gene: TRBD2; CDR3 protein: CASSLTSAYNEQFF
J gene: TRBJ2-2; V gene: TRBV28; CDR3 length: 17; D gene: .; CDR3 protein: CASSPPGGGGDTGELFF
J gene: TRBJ1-2; V gene: TRBV5-5; CDR3 length: 11; D gene: .; CDR3 protein: CASKTETGYTF
J gene: TRBJ2-1; V gene: TRBV13; CDR3 length: 13; D gene: .; CDR3 protein: CASSLYSSDEQFF
J gene: TRBJ1-1; V gene: TRBV2; CDR3 length: 14; D gene: .; CDR3 protein: CASREGHLNTEAFF
J gene: TRBJ1-5; V gene: TRBV7-2; CDR3 length: 13; D gene: .; CDR3 protein: CASSFRGGQPQHF
J gene: TRBJ1-4; V gene: TRBV27; CDR3 length: 13; D gene: .; CDR3 protein: CARLQVSGEKLFF
J gene: TRBJ1-1; V gene: TRBV18; CDR3 length: 16; D gene: TRBD1; CDR3 protein: CASSPGSDRRRTEAFF
J gene: TRBJ2-3; V gene: TRBV5-1; CDR3 length: 15; D gene: TRBD1; CDR3 protein: CASSIQGAGTDTQYF
J gene: TRBJ2-2; V gene: TRBV7-9; CDR3 length: 13; D gene: .; CDR3 protein: CASSFRGSGELFF
J gene: TRBJ2-7; V gene: TRBV5-1; CDR3 length: 17; D gene: TRBD2; CDR3 protein: CASSPGLAGASSYEQYF
J gene: TRBJ1-1; V gene: TRBV2; CDR3 length: 16; D gene: TRBD1; CDR3 protein: CASSGDRVSGNTEAFF
J gene: TRBJ2-7; V gene: TRBV2; CDR3 length: 14; D gene: TRBD1; CDR3 protein: CASSGTALFYEQYF
J gene: TRBJ2-1; V gene: TRBV7-9; CDR3 length: 14; D gene: .; CDR3 protein: CASTPGISYNEQFF
J gene: TRBJ2-3; V gene: TRBV7-7; CDR3 length: 13; D gene: TRBD1; CDR3 protein: CASSSWTGSTQYF
J gene: TRBJ2-5; V gene: TRBV6-5; CDR3 length: 14; D gene: .; CDR3 protein: CASSYLLDSETQYF
J gene: TRBJ1-2; V gene: TRBV27; CDR3 length: 13; D gene: .; CDR3 protein: CASSLSTNYGYTF
J gene: TRBJ2-7; V gene: TRBV5-1; CDR3 length: 14; D gene: .; CDR3 protein: CASSLVPRGAEQYF
J gene: TRBJ2-1; V gene: TRBV9; CDR3 length: 16; D gene: TRBD2; CDR3 protein: CASSVGTSGDHNEQFF
J gene: TRBJ2-1; V gene: TRBV6-5; CDR3 length: 14; D gene: TRBD2; CDR3 protein: CASTEVAGYNEQFF
J gene: TRBJ2-1; V gene: TRBV2; CDR3 length: 11; D gene: TRBD1; CDR3 protein: CASTGQGQQFF
J gene: TRBJ1-3; V gene: TRBV5-1; CDR3 length: 17; D gene: .; CDR3 protein: CASSSGHSDRTGNTIYF
J gene: TRBJ2-2; V gene: TRBV7-9; CDR3 length: 16; D gene: TRBD1; CDR3 protein: CASSRMTGVNTGELFF